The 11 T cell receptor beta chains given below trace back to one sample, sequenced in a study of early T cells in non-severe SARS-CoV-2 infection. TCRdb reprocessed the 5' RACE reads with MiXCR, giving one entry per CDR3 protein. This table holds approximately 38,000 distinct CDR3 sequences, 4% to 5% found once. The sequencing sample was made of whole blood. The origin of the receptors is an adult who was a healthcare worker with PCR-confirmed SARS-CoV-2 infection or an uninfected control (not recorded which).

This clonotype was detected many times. DNA for the CDR3: TGTGCCAGCAGCTTCGGGGGACAGGCCTACGAGCAGTACTTC. Residues: CASSFGGQAYEQYF. The chain has TRBV7-2 and TRBJ2-7; TRBD1 matches 8 bases. CDR1 and CDR2 from the germline V gene are SGHTA and FQGNSA. This CDR3 has 14 amino acids. J lost 2 bases, V lost 3 bases, and 3 bases had no gene match.

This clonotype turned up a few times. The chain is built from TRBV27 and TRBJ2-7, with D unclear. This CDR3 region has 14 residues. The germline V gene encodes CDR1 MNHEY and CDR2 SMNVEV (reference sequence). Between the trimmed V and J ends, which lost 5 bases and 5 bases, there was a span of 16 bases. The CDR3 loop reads CASSTDGRLDEQYF. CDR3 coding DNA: TGTGCCAGCAGTACCGACGGACGCCTGGACGAGCAGTACTTC.

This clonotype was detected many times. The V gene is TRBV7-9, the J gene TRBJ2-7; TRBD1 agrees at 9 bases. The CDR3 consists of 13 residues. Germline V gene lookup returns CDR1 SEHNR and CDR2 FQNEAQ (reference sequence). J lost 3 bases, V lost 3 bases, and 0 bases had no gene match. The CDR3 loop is CASSLTGGYEQYF. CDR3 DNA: TGTGCCAGCAGCTTGACAGGGGGCTACGAGCAGTACTTC.

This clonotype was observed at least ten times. The CDR3 bases are TGTGCCAGCAGCTTACAGGGCCCTGAAGCTTTCTTT. Translation gives CASSLQGPEAFF. V usage is TRBV7-2 and J usage is TRBJ1-1; D perhaps matches TRBD1 (5 bases). The CDR3 consists of 12 residues. The germline V gene has CDR1 SGHTA and CDR2 FQGNSA. Between the trimmed V and J ends, which lost 2 bases and 6 bases, there was a span of 7 bases.

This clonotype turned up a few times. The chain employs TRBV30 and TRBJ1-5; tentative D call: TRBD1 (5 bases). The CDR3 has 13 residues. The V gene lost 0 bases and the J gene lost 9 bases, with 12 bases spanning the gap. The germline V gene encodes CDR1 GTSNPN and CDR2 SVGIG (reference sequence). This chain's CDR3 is CAWSVSREGPQHF. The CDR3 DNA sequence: TGTGCCTGGAGTGTCAGCAGGGAAGGGCCCCAGCATTTT.

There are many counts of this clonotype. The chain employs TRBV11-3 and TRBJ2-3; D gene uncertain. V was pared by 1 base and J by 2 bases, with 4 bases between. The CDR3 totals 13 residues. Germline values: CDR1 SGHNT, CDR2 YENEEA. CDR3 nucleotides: TGTGCCAGCAGCTTAGGCCTCACAGATACGCAGTATTTT. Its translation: CASSLGLTDTQYF.

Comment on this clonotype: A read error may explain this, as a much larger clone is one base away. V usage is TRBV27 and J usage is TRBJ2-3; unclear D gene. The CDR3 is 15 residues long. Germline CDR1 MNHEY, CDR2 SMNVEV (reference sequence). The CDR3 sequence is CVSSLGVGFTDTQYF. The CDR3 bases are TGTGTCAGCAGTTTAGGAGTCGGATTCACAGATACGCAGTATTTT.

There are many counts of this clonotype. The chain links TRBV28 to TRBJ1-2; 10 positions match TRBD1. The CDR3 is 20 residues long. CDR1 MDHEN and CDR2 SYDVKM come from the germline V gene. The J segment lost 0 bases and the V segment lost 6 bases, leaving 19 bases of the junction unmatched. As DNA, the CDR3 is TGTGCCAGCAGCCGGGGGACAGGGGTCGAAACATACCTAGCTAACTATGGCTACACCTTC. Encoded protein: CASSRGTGVETYLANYGYTF.

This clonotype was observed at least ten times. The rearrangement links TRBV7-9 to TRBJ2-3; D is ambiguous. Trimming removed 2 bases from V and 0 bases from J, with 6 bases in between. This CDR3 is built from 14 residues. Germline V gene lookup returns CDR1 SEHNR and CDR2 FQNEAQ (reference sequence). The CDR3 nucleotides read TGTGCCAGCAGCTTAATGTGGAGCACAGATACGCAGTATTTT. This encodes CASSLMWSTDTQYF.

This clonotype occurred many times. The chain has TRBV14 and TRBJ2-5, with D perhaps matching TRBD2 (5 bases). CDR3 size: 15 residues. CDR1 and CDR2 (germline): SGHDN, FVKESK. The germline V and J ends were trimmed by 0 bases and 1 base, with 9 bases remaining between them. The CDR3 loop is CASSQDLRVQETQYF. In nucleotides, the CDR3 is TGTGCCAGCAGCCAAGATCTGCGGGTCCAAGAGACCCAGTACTTC.

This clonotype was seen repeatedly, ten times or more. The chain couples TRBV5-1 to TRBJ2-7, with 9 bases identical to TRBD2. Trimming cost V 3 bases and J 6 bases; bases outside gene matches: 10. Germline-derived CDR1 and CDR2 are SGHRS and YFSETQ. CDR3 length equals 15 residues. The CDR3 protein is CASSSLAGEVGEQYF. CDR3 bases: TGCGCCAGCAGCTCTTTAGCGGGAGAAGTGGGCGAGCAGTACTTC.